The 29 T cell receptor beta chains reported below all come from one sample, sequenced in a study of blood T cell repertoires in COVID-19. Only in-frame clones appear in the TCRdb table, and some are missing; sequencing was by immunoSEQ multiplex PCR. There are 150,000 to 200,000 clones in the sample; over 75% occur only once, and around 1.2% lies in the top ten. The sample taken for sequencing was PBMCs or T cells enriched from blood (not recorded which). Receptors were obtained from a human donor with acute COVID-19. The donor label of this sample is uncertain.

The gene calls are TRBV10-3 and TRBJ2-5; a possible D gene is TRBD2 (6 bases). The germline V gene has CDR1 ENHRY and CDR2 SYGVKD. Trimming pared 2 bases from V and 5 bases from J, leaving 9 bases between. The CDR3 has 13 residues. CDR3 in amino acids: CAISEGGRETQYF. CDR3 sequence (DNA): TGTGCCATCAGTGAGGGGGGGAGGGAGACCCAGTACTTC.

In this sample, this clone turned up once. V and J are TRBV7-6 and TRBJ1-6, with D perhaps matching TRBD1 (5 bases). CDR1 SGHVS and CDR2 FNYEAQ come from the germline V gene. V was clipped by 1 base and J by 8 bases, with 6 bases between them. The CDR3 consists of 13 residues. The chain's CDR3 is CASSLVRDSPLHF. As DNA, the CDR3 is TGTGCCAGCAGCTTAGTCAGGGATTCACCCCTCCACTTT.

In this sample, this clone turned up a few times. This sequence joins TRBV5-1 and TRBJ1-5, with 7 bases matching TRBD1. Per the germline V gene, CDR1 is SGHRS and CDR2 is YFSETQ. CDR3 length: 14 amino acids. The trim removed 2 bases at V and 2 bases at J, leaving 1 base unmatched. The CDR3: CASSFTGGNQPQHF. CDR3 nucleotide sequence: TGCGCCAGCAGCTTTACAGGGGGCAATCAGCCCCAGCATTTT.

In its sample, this clone was seen a few times. This chain links TRBV9 with TRBJ1-3; possible D gene TRBD1, 5 bases. V was pared by 0 bases and J by 2 bases, with 12 bases between. This CDR3 region has 16 residues. Per germline, CDR1 SGDLS and CDR2 YYNGEE. The CDR3 nucleotides read TGTGCCAGCAGCGTAGCTGTCGGGGGAGCTGGAAACACCATATATTTT. Its protein product is CASSVAVGGAGNTIYF. Complete variable domain (other parts from reference TRBV9 and TRBJ1-3): DSGVTQTPKHLITATGQRVTLRCSPRSGDLSVYWYQQSLDQGLQFLIQYYNGEERAKGNILERFSAQQFPDLHSELNLSSLELGDSALYFCASSVAVGGAGNTIYFGEGSWLTVV.

V and J are TRBV4-2 and TRBJ1-5; maybe TRBD1 (5 bases). This CDR3 comprises 15 residues. Trimming took 0 bases from V and 7 from J, leaving 13 bases between them. CDR1 is LGHNA and CDR2 is YNFKEQ in the germline V gene. CDR3 coding DNA: TGTGCCAGCAGCCAAGATAGGGAGGGGAGGCAGCCCCAGCATTTT. Translating it yields CASSQDREGRQPQHF.

This clone was detected only a few times. This chain joins TRBV7-3 and TRBJ1-5, with D perhaps TRBD1 (5 bases). The CDR3 runs 13 residues. Germline loops: CDR1 SGHTA, CDR2 FQGTGA. Trimming took 2 bases from V and 7 from J, leaving 9 bases between them. The CDR3 region has the DNA TGTGCCAGCAGCTTATGGGGGGGACAGCCCCAGCATTTT. Translating it yields CASSLWGGQPQHF.

The chain is built from TRBV24-1 and TRBJ1-5, with a weak D call TRBD1 (6 bases). With 5 bases removed from V and 7 bases from J, the gap between germline ends came to 11 bases. The germline CDR1 and CDR2 sequences are KGHDR and SFDVKD. The CDR3 spans 13 residues. The CDR3 nucleotides are TGTGCCACCAGTGCACAGGGAAGGCAGCCCCAGCATTTT. It translates to CATSAQGRQPQHF.

The chain combines TRBV9 with TRBJ1-2; possible D gene TRBD1, 5 bases. V was cut by 4 bases and J by 13 bases, with 20 bases left in between. This CDR3 comprises 13 residues. Germline lookup yields CDR1 SGDLS and CDR2 YYNGEE. CDR3 nucleotides: TGTGCCAGCAGCTCGCGCGGATGGGGGGACCCCACCTTC. This codes for CASSSRGWGDPTF.

The CDR3 nucleotides read TGTGCCAGCTCACCGGGCAGCCTCACAGATACGCAGTATTTT. It specifies CASSPGSLTDTQYF. V is TRBV18 and J is TRBJ2-3, with D uncertain. The length of the CDR3 is 14 residues. CDR1 KGHSH and CDR2 LQKENI come from the germline V gene. V shed 3 bases and J shed 2 bases, with 9 bases lying between them.

The rearrangement joins TRBV3-1 (or the pseudogene TRBV3-2) to TRBJ1-1; the D gene is possibly TRBD1 (5 bases). This CDR3 has 13 residues. The V and J ends lost 7 bases and 1 base respectively, with 10 bases between them. Germline loops: CDR1 LGHDT, CDR2 YNNKEL (reference sequence). CDR3 residues: CASNTQGNTEAFF. The CDR3 DNA is TGTGCCAGCAACACTCAGGGGAACACTGAAGCTTTCTTT.

This clone was seen only once. The genes are TRBV24-1 and TRBJ1-5, with D unresolved. Germline V gene lookup returns CDR1 KGHDR and CDR2 SFDVKD. The CDR3 spans 12 residues. V was trimmed by 6 bases and J by 3 bases, leaving 5 bases between them. The CDR3 protein is CATSRDNQPQHF. In DNA form, the CDR3 reads TGTGCCACCAGTCGGGACAATCAGCCCCAGCATTTT.

A single count supports this clone. The CDR3: CASSIEGTGQGETQYF. In nucleotides, the CDR3 is TGTGCCAGTAGTATAGAGGGGACAGGGCAGGGGGAGACCCAGTACTTC. The rearrangement uses TRBV19 and TRBJ2-5; 9 bases agree with TRBD1. After removal of 0 bases from V and 5 bases from J, the junction contained 7 bases not matched to a gene. The germline V gene encodes CDR1 LNHDA and CDR2 SQIVND (reference sequence). The CDR3 has 16 amino acids. The full variable domain, with the rest looked up from reference TRBV19 and TRBJ2-5, is DGGITQSPKYLFRKEGQNVTLSCEQNLNHDAMYWYRQDPGQGLRLIYYSQIVNDFQKGDIAEGYSVSREKKESFPLTVTSAQKNPTAFYLCASSIEGTGQGETQYFGPGTRLLVL.

The V call is TRBV6-1, the J call TRBJ1-2, with 9 bases lining up with TRBD1. V shed 4 bases, J shed 1 base, and the junction held 13 bases outside the gene matches. The germline V gene has CDR1 MNHNS and CDR2 SASEGT. The CDR3 is 18 amino acids. The CDR3 DNA sequence: TGTGCCAGCAGTGGAGCCGGGACAGGGTTGTCCGGTAACTATGGCTACACCTTC. Amino acid sequence: CASSGAGTGLSGNYGYTF.

This clone showed up just a few times. This chain joins TRBV7-2 and TRBJ2-2, with 7 bases aligning to TRBD2. CDR1 is SGHTA, CDR2 FQGNSA, per germline. Losses at the gene ends were 4 bases for V and 6 bases for J; bases not matched to a gene: 2. This CDR3 is 13 amino acids long. The CDR3 sequence: CASSWEGAGELFF. The CDR3 DNA is TGTGCCAGCAGCTGGGAGGGAGCCGGGGAGCTGTTTTTT.

The CDR3 region has the DNA TGTGCCAGCAGTTCAGGCTTCAATCAGCCCCAGCATTTT. Encoded protein: CASSSGFNQPQHF. This rearrangement joins TRBV12-3 or TRBV12-4 to TRBJ1-5; D ambiguous. V was cut by 4 bases and J by 3 bases, with 7 bases left in between. This CDR3 spans 13 amino acids.

This clone was seen only once. The J gene is TRBJ2-5, the V gene TRBV3-1 (or the pseudogene TRBV3-2); 10 nucleotides line up with TRBD1. CDR3 length equals 15 residues. The V segment lost 7 bases and the J segment 4 bases; nucleotides outside the gene matches: 9. Germline V gene sequence: CDR1 LGHDT, CDR2 YNNKEL (reference sequence). For the CDR3, the DNA is TGTGCCAGCACCCGAGGACAGGGGGTGGTAGAGACCCAGTACTTC. Amino acid sequence: CASTRGQGVVETQYF.

The gene calls are TRBV30 and TRBJ1-1; no reliable D call. V was shortened by 4 bases and J by 5 bases, with 17 bases between the two germline ends. CDR1 and CDR2 (germline): GTSNPN, SVGIG (reference sequence). The CDR3 runs 14 residues. Here the CDR3 DNA reads TGTGCCTGGACCCAGATCATAGCGGGGACTGAAGCTTTCTTT. Translating it yields CAWTQIIAGTEAFF.

For the CDR3, the DNA is TGTGCCAGCAGATGGACACTGAGCACAGATACGCAGTATTTT. Translation gives CASRWTLSTDTQYF. The J gene is TRBJ2-3, the V gene TRBV27, with D perhaps TRBD1 (5 bases). The germline V gene has CDR1 MNHEY and CDR2 SMNVEV (reference sequence). The length of the CDR3 is 14 residues. V lost 6 bases to trimming and J lost 0 bases, with 10 bases between them.

The chain has TRBV9 and TRBJ2-1, with a weak D call TRBD1 (5 bases). Germline assignment: CDR1 SGDLS and CDR2 YYNGEE. Trimming shortened V by 2 bases and J by 7 bases, and 28 bases separated the two germline ends. The CDR3 contains 19 residues. CDR3 in DNA: TGTGCCAGCAGCGTCGGTAGTAGACCCCTTAGGGGCCGTGGGAATGAGCAGTTCTTC. This codes for CASSVGSRPLRGRGNEQFF.

The CDR3 loop is CASSLTGSEQYF. CDR3 DNA: TGTGCCAGCAGTTTAACAGGGTCCGAGCAGTACTTC. This rearrangement joins TRBV6-5 to TRBJ2-7, with a tentative D call TRBD1 (6 bases). This CDR3 has 12 amino acids. Between the trimmed V and J ends, which lost 4 bases and 6 bases, there was a span of 10 bases. From germline, CDR1 is MNHEY and CDR2 SVGAGI.

This clone has only a few counts. The genes are TRBV7-2 and TRBJ2-5, with no clear D. The CDR3 extends over 15 amino acids. The germline V and J ends were trimmed by 3 bases and 1 base, with 12 bases remaining between them. CDR1 SGHTA and CDR2 FQGNSA come from the germline V gene. The chain's CDR3 is CASSLRPRGQETQYF. As DNA, the CDR3 is TGTGCCAGCAGCTTGCGGCCGCGCGGCCAAGAGACCCAGTACTTC.

The chain uses TRBV5-4 and TRBJ1-6, with 10 nucleotides matching TRBD1. The germline V gene encodes CDR1 SGHNT and CDR2 YYREEE (reference sequence). The CDR3 consists of 15 residues. Trimming cost V 4 bases and J 7 bases; bases outside gene matches: 5. The CDR3 nucleotides read TGTGCCAGCAGCACTCGGACAGGGGGAAATTCACCCCTCCACTTT. It is translated as CASSTRTGGNSPLHF.

This chain connects TRBV24-1 to TRBJ2-1; D remains ambiguous. The V gene's germline CDR1 is KGHDR and CDR2 SFDVKD. V lost 1 base and J lost 3, with 6 bases in between. This CDR3 region has 14 residues. CDR3 residues: CATSDFEDYNEQFF. The CDR3 nucleotides read TGTGCCACCAGTGATTTCGAGGACTACAATGAGCAGTTCTTC.

This rearrangement joins TRBV5-5 to TRBJ1-5; D is unresolved. V shed 5 bases and J shed 10 bases, with 16 bases lying between them. Per germline, CDR1 SGHKS and CDR2 YYEKEE (reference sequence). The CDR3 has 13 amino acids. This CDR3 reads CASRFAVREPQHF. The CDR3 coding sequence is TGTGCCAGCAGGTTTGCGGTACGTGAACCCCAGCATTTT.

V gene TRBV5-1 combines with J gene TRBJ1-1; tentative D call: TRBD1 (5 bases). The V gene's germline CDR1 is SGHRS and CDR2 YFSETQ. This CDR3 region has 13 residues. V lost 7 bases to trimming and J lost 1 base, with 11 bases between them. CDR3 coding DNA: TGCGCCAGCGCGCGGGGCGCGAACACTGAAGCTTTCTTT. Its translation is CASARGANTEAFF.

The V gene is TRBV4-2, the J gene TRBJ1-3, with TRBD1 matching 7 bases. The CDR3 loop spans 15 amino acids. Germline CDR1 and CDR2: LGHNA and YNFKEQ. Trimming took 3 bases from V and 4 from J; bases not matched to a gene: 6. The DNA of the CDR3 is TGTGCCAGCAGCCACGAAAGGACAGGAGGAAACACCATATATTTT. Protein: CASSHERTGGNTIYF.

This clone was seen only once. The V and J genes are TRBV6-6 and TRBJ1-2, with D perhaps matching TRBD1 (6 bases). The V gene's germline CDR1 is MNHNY and CDR2 SVGAGI (reference sequence). V lost 4 bases and J lost 4, with 13 bases in between. The CDR3 consists of 14 residues. Here the CDR3 reads CASSSSRGGYGYTF. Here the CDR3 DNA reads TGTGCCAGCAGTTCATCCAGGGGCGGCTATGGCTACACCTTC.

CDR3 nucleotide sequence: TGTGCCAGCAGGGCCATGAACACTGAAGCTTTCTTT. Translated: CASRAMNTEAFF. The chain couples TRBV12-3 or TRBV12-4 to TRBJ1-1; D is ambiguous. The CDR3 length is 12 residues. Trimming left V 6 bases short and J 0 bases short, with 5 bases between.

The chain links TRBV5-5 to TRBJ1-1; perhaps TRBD1 as D (5 bases). Looked up from germline, CDR1 is SGHKS and CDR2 is YYEKEE (reference sequence). The ends were cut back, 2 bases at V and 4 bases at J, with 15 bases in the middle. CDR3 length: 15 residues. CDR3: CASSLQAASVTEAFF. CDR3 coding DNA: TGTGCCAGCAGCTTACAGGCAGCCTCGGTCACTGAAGCTTTCTTT.